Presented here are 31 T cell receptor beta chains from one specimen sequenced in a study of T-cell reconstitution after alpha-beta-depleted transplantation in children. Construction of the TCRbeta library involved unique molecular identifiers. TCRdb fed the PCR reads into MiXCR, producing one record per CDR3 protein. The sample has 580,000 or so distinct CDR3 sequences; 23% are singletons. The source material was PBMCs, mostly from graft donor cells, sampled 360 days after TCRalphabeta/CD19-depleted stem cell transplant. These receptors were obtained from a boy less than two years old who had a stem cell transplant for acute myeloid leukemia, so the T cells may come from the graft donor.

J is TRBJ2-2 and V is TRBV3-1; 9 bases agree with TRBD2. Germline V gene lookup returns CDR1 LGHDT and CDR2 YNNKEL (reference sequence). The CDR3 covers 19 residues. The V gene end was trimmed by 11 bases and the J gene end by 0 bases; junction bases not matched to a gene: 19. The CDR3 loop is CAFSFGLAGTYANTGELFF. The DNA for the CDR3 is TGTGCCTTCAGTTTCGGTCTAGCGGGAACTTATGCGAACACCGGGGAGCTGTTTTTT.

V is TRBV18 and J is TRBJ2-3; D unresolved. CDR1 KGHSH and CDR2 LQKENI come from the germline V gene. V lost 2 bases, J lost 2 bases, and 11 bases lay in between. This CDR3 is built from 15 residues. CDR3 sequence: CASSPVMLTTDTQYF. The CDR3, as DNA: TGTGCCAGCTCACCAGTGATGCTAACCACAGATACGCAGTATTTT.

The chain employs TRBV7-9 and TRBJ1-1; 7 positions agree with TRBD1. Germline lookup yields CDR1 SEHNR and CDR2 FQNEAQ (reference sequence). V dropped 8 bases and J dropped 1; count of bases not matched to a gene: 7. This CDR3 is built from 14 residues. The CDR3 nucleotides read TGTGCCAGCGGGGATTGGACAGGGAACACTGAAGCTTTCTTT. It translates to CASGDWTGNTEAFF.

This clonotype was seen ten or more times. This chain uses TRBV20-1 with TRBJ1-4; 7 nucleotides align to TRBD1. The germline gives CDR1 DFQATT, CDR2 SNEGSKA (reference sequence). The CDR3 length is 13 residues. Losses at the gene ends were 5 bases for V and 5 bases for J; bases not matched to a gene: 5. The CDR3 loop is CSAHDRANEKLFF. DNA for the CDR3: TGCAGTGCTCACGACAGGGCCAATGAAAAACTGTTTTTT.

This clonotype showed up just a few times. The CDR3 DNA follows: TGCAGCGTTGGCCCGGGGACTAGCGGGCGCACAGATACGCAGTATTTT. Protein product: CSVGPGTSGRTDTQYF. V and J are TRBV29-1 and TRBJ2-3, with 12 bases lining up with TRBD2. Germline CDR1 and CDR2: SQVTM and ANQGSEA. The CDR3 length is 16 residues. V shed 4 bases, J shed 1 base, and the junction held 6 bases outside the gene matches.

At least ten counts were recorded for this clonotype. CDR3 bases: TGTGCCAGCATCCCATTCTCCTACAATGAGCAGTTCTTC. Protein sequence: CASIPFSYNEQFF. The chain combines TRBV7-2 with TRBJ2-1; D is undetermined. This CDR3 has 13 amino acids. Germline lookup yields CDR1 SGHTA and CDR2 FQGNSA. Between the trimmed V and J ends, which lost 7 bases and 0 bases, there was a span of 7 bases.

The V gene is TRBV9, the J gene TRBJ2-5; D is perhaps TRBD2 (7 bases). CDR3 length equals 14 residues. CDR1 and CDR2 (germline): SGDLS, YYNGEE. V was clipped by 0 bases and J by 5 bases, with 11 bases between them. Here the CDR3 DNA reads TGTGCCAGCAGCGTAGGGGGGGGGCCGGAGACCCAGTACTTC. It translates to CASSVGGGPETQYF. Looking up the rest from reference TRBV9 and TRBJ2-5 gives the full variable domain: DSGVTQTPKHLITATGQRVTLRCSPRSGDLSVYWYQQSLDQGLQFLIQYYNGEERAKGNILERFSAQQFPDLHSELNLSSLELGDSALYFCASSVGGGPETQYFGPGTRLLVL.

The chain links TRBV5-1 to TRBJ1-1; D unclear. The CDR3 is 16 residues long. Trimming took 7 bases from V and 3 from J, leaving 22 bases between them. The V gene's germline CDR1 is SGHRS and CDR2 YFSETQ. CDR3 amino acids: CASLPEGPRRDTEAFF. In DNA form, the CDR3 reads TGCGCCAGCCTTCCTGAAGGTCCCCGGAGGGACACTGAAGCTTTCTTT.

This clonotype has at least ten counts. CDR3: CASVAGARDTQYF. In DNA form, the CDR3 reads TGTGCCAGCGTAGCGGGGGCTAGGGATACGCAGTATTTT. The V call is TRBV12-3 or TRBV12-4, the J call TRBJ2-3; 9 positions match TRBD2. The CDR3 extends over 13 amino acids. Unmatched junction bases numbered 6, after V lost 8 bases and J lost 6 bases.

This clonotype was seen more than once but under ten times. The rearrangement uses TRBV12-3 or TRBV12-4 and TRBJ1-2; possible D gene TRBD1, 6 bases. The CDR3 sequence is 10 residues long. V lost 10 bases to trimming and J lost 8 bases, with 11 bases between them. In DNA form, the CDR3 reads TGTGCCACCAAGGACAGCGGCTACACCTTC. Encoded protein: CATKDSGYTF.

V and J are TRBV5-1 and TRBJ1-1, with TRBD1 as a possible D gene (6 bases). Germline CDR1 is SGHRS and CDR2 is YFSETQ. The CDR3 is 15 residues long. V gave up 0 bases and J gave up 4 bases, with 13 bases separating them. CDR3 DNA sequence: TGCGCCAGCAGCTTGGCCGGGGGCGAGGGCACTGAAGCTTTCTTT. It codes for CASSLAGGEGTEAFF. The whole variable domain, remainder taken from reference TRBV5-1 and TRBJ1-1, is KAGVTQTPRYLIKTRGQQVTLSCSPISGHRSVSWYQQTPGQGLQFLFEYFSETQRNKGNFPGRFSGRQFSNSRSEMNVSTLELGDSALYLCASSLAGGEGTEAFFGQGTRLTVV.

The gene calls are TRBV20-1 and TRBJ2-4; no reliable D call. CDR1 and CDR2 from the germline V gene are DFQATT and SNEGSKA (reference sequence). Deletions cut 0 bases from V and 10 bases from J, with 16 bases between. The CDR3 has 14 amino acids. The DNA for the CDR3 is TGCAGTGCTAGAGATCAGAGGTCAACCCGGATTCAGTACTTC. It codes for CSARDQRSTRIQYF.

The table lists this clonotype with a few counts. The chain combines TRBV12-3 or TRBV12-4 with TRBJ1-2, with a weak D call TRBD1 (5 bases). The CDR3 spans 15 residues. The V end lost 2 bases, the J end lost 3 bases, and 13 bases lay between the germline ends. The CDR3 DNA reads TGTGCCAGCAGTTTAAGAGGGGCAGGGTACTATGGCTACACCTTC. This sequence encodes CASSLRGAGYYGYTF.

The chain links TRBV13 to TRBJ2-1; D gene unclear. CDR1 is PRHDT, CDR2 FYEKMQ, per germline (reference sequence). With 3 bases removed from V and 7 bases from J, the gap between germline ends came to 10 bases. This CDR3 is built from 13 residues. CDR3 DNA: TGTGCCAGCAGCTTTCTAGTCTGGAATGAGCAGTTCTTC. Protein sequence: CASSFLVWNEQFF.

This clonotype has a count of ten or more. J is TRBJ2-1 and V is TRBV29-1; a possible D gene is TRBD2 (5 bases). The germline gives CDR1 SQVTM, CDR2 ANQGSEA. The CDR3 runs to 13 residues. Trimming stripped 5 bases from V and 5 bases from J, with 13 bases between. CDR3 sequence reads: CSVLRGVNNEQFF. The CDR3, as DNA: TGCAGCGTTTTACGGGGAGTGAACAATGAGCAGTTCTTC.

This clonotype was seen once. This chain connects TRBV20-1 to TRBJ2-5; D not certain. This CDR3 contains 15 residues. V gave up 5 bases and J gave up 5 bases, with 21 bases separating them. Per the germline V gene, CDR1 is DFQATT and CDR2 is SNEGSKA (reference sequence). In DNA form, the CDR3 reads TGCAGTGCTGCACTTACCGGGCCCCCGCTGGAGACCCAGTACTTC. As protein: CSAALTGPPLETQYF.

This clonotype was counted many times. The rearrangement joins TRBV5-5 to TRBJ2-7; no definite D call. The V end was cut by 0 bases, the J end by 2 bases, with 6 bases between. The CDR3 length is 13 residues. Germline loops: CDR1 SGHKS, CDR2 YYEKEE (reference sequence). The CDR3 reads CASSLADTYEQYV. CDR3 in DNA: TGTGCCAGCAGCTTGGCGGATACCTACGAGCAGTACGTC.

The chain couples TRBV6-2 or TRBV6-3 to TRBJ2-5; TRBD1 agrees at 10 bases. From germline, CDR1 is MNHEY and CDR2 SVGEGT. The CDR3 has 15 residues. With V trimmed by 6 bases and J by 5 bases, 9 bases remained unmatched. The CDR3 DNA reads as TGTGCCAGCAGAAAGGACAGGGGGTTTTTTGAGACCCAGTACTTC. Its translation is CASRKDRGFFETQYF.

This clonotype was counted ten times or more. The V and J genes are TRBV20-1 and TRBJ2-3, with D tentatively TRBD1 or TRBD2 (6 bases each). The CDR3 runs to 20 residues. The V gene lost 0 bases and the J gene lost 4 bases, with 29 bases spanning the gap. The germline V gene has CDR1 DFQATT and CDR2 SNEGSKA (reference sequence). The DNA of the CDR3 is TGCAGTGCTAGAGATAAAGTGGGTTTGGGGGCGCGGGATCTACCAGATACGCAGTATTTT. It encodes CSARDKVGLGARDLPDTQYF.

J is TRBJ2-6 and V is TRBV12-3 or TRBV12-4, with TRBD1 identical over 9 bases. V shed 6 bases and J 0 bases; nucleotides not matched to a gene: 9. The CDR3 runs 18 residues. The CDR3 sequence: CASRPRTGVNSGANVLTF. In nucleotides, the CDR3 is TGTGCCAGCAGACCAAGGACAGGGGTTAACTCTGGGGCCAACGTCCTGACTTTC.

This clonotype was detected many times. CDR3 sequence reads: CSASAPRGYAGELFF. As DNA, the CDR3 is TGCAGTGCTAGTGCCCCAAGGGGATACGCCGGGGAGCTGTTTTTT. This sequence joins TRBV20-1 and TRBJ2-2, with D possibly TRBD1 on 5 matching bases. The length of the CDR3 is 15 residues. V was clipped by 3 bases and J by 6 bases, with 17 bases between them. Germline assignment: CDR1 DFQATT and CDR2 SNEGSKA (reference sequence).

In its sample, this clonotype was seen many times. The CDR3, as DNA: TGCGCCAGCAGCCAAGATCCCCACGAGCAGTACTTC. Residues: CASSQDPHEQYF. V and J are TRBV4-3 and TRBJ2-7; D ambiguous. Germline V CDR1 and CDR2: LGHNA, YSLEER. The CDR3 contains 12 residues. V shed 0 bases and J shed 5 bases, with 5 bases lying between them.

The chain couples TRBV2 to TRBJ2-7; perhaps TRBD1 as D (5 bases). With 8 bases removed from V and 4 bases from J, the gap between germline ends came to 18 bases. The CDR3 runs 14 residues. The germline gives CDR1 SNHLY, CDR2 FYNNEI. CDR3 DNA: TGTGCCAGCGTTGAGCAGGGCAGCTATTACGAGCAGTACGTC. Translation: CASVEQGSYYEQYV.

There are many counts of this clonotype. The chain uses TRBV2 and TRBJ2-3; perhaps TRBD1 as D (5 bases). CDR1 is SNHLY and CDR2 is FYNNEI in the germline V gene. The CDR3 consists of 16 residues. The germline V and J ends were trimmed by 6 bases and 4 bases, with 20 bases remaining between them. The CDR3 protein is CASSLRPPKGADTQYF. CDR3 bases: TGTGCCAGCAGCTTAAGACCCCCCAAAGGGGCAGATACGCAGTATTTT.

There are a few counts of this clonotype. DNA for the CDR3: TGTGCCAGCAGTTTAGACGCGGGTGTATACAATGAGCAGTTCTTC. Its protein is CASSLDAGVYNEQFF. The J gene is TRBJ2-1, the V gene TRBV28; a possible D gene is TRBD2 (5 bases). This CDR3 region has 15 residues. The V end lost 2 bases, the J end lost 4 bases, and 12 bases lay between the germline ends. Per the germline V gene, CDR1 is MDHEN and CDR2 is SYDVKM.

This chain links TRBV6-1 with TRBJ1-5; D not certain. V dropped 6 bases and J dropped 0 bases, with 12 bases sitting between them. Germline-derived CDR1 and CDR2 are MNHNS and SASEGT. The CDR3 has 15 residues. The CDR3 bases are TGTGCCAGCAGCCGCGACCTCAATAGCAATCAGCCCCAGCATTTT. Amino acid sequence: CASSRDLNSNQPQHF.

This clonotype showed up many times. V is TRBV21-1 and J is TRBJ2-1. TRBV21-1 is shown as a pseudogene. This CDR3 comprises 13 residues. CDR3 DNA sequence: TGTGCCAGCAGCAAGGGATCCCTCAATGAGCAGTTCTTC. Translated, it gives CASSKGSLNEQFF.

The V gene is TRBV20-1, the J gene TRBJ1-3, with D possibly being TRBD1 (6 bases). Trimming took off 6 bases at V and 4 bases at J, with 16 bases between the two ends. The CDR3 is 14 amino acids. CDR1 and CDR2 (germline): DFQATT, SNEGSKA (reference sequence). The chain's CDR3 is CSAPRAGVGNTIYF. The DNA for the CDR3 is TGCAGTGCCCCGAGGGCAGGGGTCGGAAACACCATATATTTT.

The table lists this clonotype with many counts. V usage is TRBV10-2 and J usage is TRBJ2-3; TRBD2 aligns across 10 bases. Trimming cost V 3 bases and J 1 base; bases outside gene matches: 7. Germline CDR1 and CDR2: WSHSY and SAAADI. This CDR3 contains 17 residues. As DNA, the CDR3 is TGCGCCAGCAGTGACTCAAGCGGGGGGGCCGGCACAGATACGCAGTATTTT. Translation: CASSDSSGGAGTDTQYF.

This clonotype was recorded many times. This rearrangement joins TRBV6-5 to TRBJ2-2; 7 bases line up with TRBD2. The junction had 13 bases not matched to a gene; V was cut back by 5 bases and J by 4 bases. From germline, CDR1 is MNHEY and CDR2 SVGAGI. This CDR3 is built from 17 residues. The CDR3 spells CASSTGGWDSVTGELFF. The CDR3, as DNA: TGTGCCAGCAGTACGGGGGGTTGGGATTCGGTCACCGGGGAGCTGTTTTTT.

CDR3 sequence: CASSNGYYEQYV. As DNA, the CDR3 is TGTGCCAGCTCCAATGGCTACTACGAGCAGTACGTC. The chain uses TRBV21-1 and TRBJ2-7. TRBV21-1 is assigned pseudogene status. The CDR3 is made up of 12 amino acids.